The rows below give T cell receptor beta chains drawn from one sample of a study of T-cell memory formation after mild COVID-19. MiXCR, applied by TCRdb to the 5' RACE reads, yields one record per CDR3 protein. The data hold about 400,000 distinct CDR3 sequences, with less than 25% observed a single time. The specimen was PBMCs or a T cell subset sorted from them (not recorded which). The receptors come from an adult woman who had mild COVID-19 (a few samples of this study predate the infection). Cell type and time point are not known. The CDR3 runs from the conserved cysteine through the conserved F or W. The D gene is left open where the match is weak. Size tells how often a clone was seen (once, few, many) or the class of an expanded clone, and some rows leave it out.

TRBJ1-1	14	-	-	TRBV6-5	TGTGCCAGCAGTTACTCCTCGGCAATCACTGAAGCTTTCTTT	CASSYSSAITEAFF
TRBJ2-1	17	TRBD2	-	TRBV12-3/TRBV12-4	TGTGCCAGCAGTACCCCACTAACTAGCGGGAGGGGTAGTGAGCAGTTCTTC	CASSTPLTSGRGSEQFF
TRBJ2-1	18	TRBD2	few	TRBV7-2	TGTGCCAGCAGCTTAGATCTGCTAGCGGGCCGCTCCTACAATGAGCAGTTCTTC	CASSLDLLAGRSYNEQFF
TRBJ2-5	14	-	-	TRBV14	TGTGCCAGCAGCCCAGGGCCCCCCCGTGGGACCCAGTACTTC	CASSPGPPRGTQYF
TRBJ2-2	13	-	-	TRBV6-5	TGTGCCAGCAGCGATACGCCCACCGGGGAGCTGTTTTTT	CASSDTPTGELFF
TRBJ2-1	14	-	few	TRBV5-1	TGCGCCAGCTTTAGGGATAGCTCCTACAATGAGCAGTTCTTC	CASFRDSSYNEQFF
TRBJ2-7	13	TRBD2	-	TRBV20-1	TGCAGTGCTAGGCCTAGCGGGAGGTACGAGCAGTACTTC	CSARPSGRYEQYF
TRBJ1-2	13	-	-	TRBV12-3/TRBV12-4	TGTGCCAGCAGCGTGAACACGCACTATGGCTACACCTTC	CASSVNTHYGYTF
TRBJ2-2	15	-	few	TRBV11-2	TGTGCCAGCAGCTTAGCGACTAGTCGGGCCGGGGAGCTGTTTTTT	CASSLATSRAGELFF
TRBJ2-1	15	TRBD2	-	TRBV7-8	TGTGCCAGCAGTTCCAGACTAGCGGCCTACAATGAGCAGTTCTTC	CASSSRLAAYNEQFF
TRBJ1-4	15	-	few	TRBV11-1	TGTGCCAGCGGAACCAGGGGATCCACTAATGAAAAACTGTTTTTT	CASGTRGSTNEKLFF
TRBJ2-7	14	-	few	TRBV4-1	TGCGCCAGCAGCCAAGACAACGGACCCTACGAGCAGTACTTC	CASSQDNGPYEQYF
TRBJ2-3	17	TRBD2	-	TRBV3-1	TGTGCCAGCAGCCTCGGATTAGCGGGGGGCAGGGGAGATACGCAGTATTTT	CASSLGLAGGRGDTQYF
TRBJ2-1	15	-	-	TRBV6-4	TGTGCCAGCAGTACCGACAGCAGCTCCTACAATGAGCAGTTCTTC	CASSTDSSSYNEQFF
TRBJ2-5	15	-	once	TRBV4-1	TGCGCCAGCAGCCAAGTAGGTCAGGCGGCCGAGACCCAGTACTTC	CASSQVGQAAETQYF
TRBJ2-4	14	-	few	TRBV5-1	TGCGCCAGCAGCTCGGGGACAGCCAAAAACATTCAGTACTTC	CASSSGTAKNIQYF
TRBJ2-7	15	-	many	TRBV7-6	TGTGCCAGCAGCTTAGATGTCGGGCAAGCCTACGAGCAGTACTTC	CASSLDVGQAYEQYF
TRBJ1-2	12	-	few	TRBV27	TGTGCCAGCGCCTCTATCGGCTATGGCTACACCTTC	CASASIGYGYTF
TRBJ1-2	16	-	-	TRBV14	TGTGCCAGCAGCCAAGACCTGGGGCTTGGACTCTATGGCTACACCTTC	CASSQDLGLGLYGYTF
TRBJ2-7	16	-	-	TRBV27	TGTGCCAGCGGCCTGCGGAGTTTGGTGGGGTCATACGAGCAGTACTTC	CASGLRSLVGSYEQYF
TRBJ2-6	15	-	-	TRBV20-1	TGCAGTGCGCGAGAGGGGGGCTCTGGGGCCAACGTCCTGACTTTC	CSAREGGSGANVLTF
TRBJ1-2	12	TRBD1	few	TRBV12-3/TRBV12-4	TGTGCCAGCAGTTTAGCCCCGGGACAGGGGTGCTTC	CASSLAPGQGCF
TRBJ1-2	13	TRBD1	-	TRBV12-3/TRBV12-4	TGTGCCAGCAGTTACGACAGGGAGGGTGGCTACACCTTC	CASSYDREGGYTF
TRBJ2-7	15	TRBD1	many	TRBV12-3/TRBV12-4	TGTGCCAGCAGCCGCCGGGACAGGGCGTCCTACGAGCAGTACTTC	CASSRRDRASYEQYF
TRBJ1-2	19	-	few	TRBV5-1	TGCGCCAGCAGCTTGGGAAGCGTGGACAGACCCAGAGCTAACTATGGCTACACCTTC	CASSLGSVDRPRANYGYTF
TRBJ2-3	11	-	-	TRBV20-1	TGCAGTGGGGGGCCGGGAGATACGCAGTATTTT	CSGGPGDTQYF
TRBJ1-5	13	-	-	TRBV6-5	TGTGCCAGCAGACAGGACGGCAATCAGCCCCAGCATTTT	CASRQDGNQPQHF
TRBJ1-2	13	TRBD1	-	TRBV7-6	TGTGCCAGCAGCTTAAAACAGGGGGGCGGCTACACCTTC	CASSLKQGGGYTF
TRBJ2-7	13	-	many	TRBV12-3/TRBV12-4	TGTGCCAGCAGTTTGGGCCTAACCTACGAGCAGTACTTC	CASSLGLTYEQYF
TRBJ2-7	14	-	few	TRBV6-1	TGTGCCAGCAGTTCTCCTAGCGCCACCTACGAGCAGTACTTC	CASSSPSATYEQYF
TRBJ1-5	17	TRBD1	-	TRBV18	TGTGCCAGCTCACCACCGTCTTTTGACAGGGAGAATCAGCCCCAGCATTTT	CASSPPSFDRENQPQHF
TRBJ1-2	14	-	-	TRBV2	TGTGCCAGCAGTGAAGGGGGGCTGAGCTATGGCTACACCTTC	CASSEGGLSYGYTF
TRBJ1-2	16	TRBD1	-	TRBV5-1	TGCGCCAGCAGCTTGCTCTCGACAGGGCACAACTATGGCTACACCTTC	CASSLLSTGHNYGYTF
TRBJ2-5	16	-	many	TRBV11-3	TGTGCCAGCAGCTTAGGTGCGGGGAGACAGGAAGAGACCCAGTACTTC	CASSLGAGRQEETQYF
TRBJ2-7	14	-	-	TRBV5-4	TGTGCCAGCAGTTTAGGACTCACCCAGAACGAGCAGTACTTC	CASSLGLTQNEQYF